This T cell receptor (beta chain) was identified in a study of graft-versus-host responses after intestinal transplantation. For the study at large: Recipients underwent multivisceral, liver-intestinal, or isolated intestinal transplants.

Germline V lookup: CDR1 MNHEY, CDR2 SVGAGI. This CDR3 region has 14 residues. V was cut by 0 bases and J by 4 bases, with 9 bases left in between. Assay used: immunoSEQ multiplex PCR; TCRdb lists only in-frame clones, some missing. Among more than 80,000 clones, roughly four fifths were seen once, and the ten largest hold about a sixth. Concerning this clone: What it binds is unknown.

Study-wide findings and caveats: Early post-transplant HvG declines showed an association with peak circulating GvH clone levels. Patients with graft-donor T cell macrochimerism had high graft-versus-host to host-versus-graft clonal ratios in allografts. GvH clonotypes were identified within recipient marrow, with a subset emerging first in ileum or blood.

The source of this sequence is a human donor who received an intestinal transplant. Sequenced here: unstimulated CD8+ T cells sorted from spleen or lymph node cells, sampled before intestinal transplant. The genes are TRBV6-5 and TRBJ2-5, with D hard to call. The CDR3 sequence is CASSYSGYAETQYF. CDR3 bases: TGTGCCAGCAGTTACTCGGGGTACGCAGAGACCCAGTACTTC.